One and the same sample provided the 4 T cell receptor beta chains below, sequenced in a study of shared clonotypes between healthy human individuals. Assay used: immunoSEQ multiplex PCR; TCRdb lists only in-frame clones, some missing. This sample carries hundreds of thousands of clones, about nine tenths of them seen once, and the ten largest clones take about a sixth. Sequenced material: memory CD8+ T cells sorted from blood. The sample's subset: CD45RO+ cells pooled with CCR7-negative TemRA cells. The receptor source for this set is a man aged 18 to 30 in good health.

The rearrangement uses TRBV4-3 and TRBJ1-2; 7 bases are a match to TRBD1. Trimming at V came to 1 base and at J to 8 bases, leaving 4 bases not matched to a gene. Germline CDR1 reads LGHNA; CDR2 reads YSLEER. The CDR3 loop spans 13 amino acids. In DNA form, the CDR3 reads TGCGCCAGCAGCCAAGGACAGGGTGAGGGCTACACCTTC. This translates into CASSQGQGEGYTF.

The J gene is TRBJ1-2, the V gene TRBV6-6; no clear D gene. The CDR3 covers 13 residues. Per germline, CDR1 MNHNY and CDR2 SVGAGI (reference sequence). Trimming stripped 2 bases from V and 6 bases from J, with 10 bases between. The CDR3: CASSYSSSHGYTF. The CDR3 nucleotides are TGTGCCAGCAGTTACAGCAGTTCACATGGCTACACCTTC.

By share, this clone ranks as medium-sized. This rearrangement joins TRBV5-1 to TRBJ2-1; D may be TRBD2 (5 bases). V lost 0 bases and J lost 7, with 14 bases in between. CDR1 SGHRS and CDR2 YFSETQ come from the germline V gene. This CDR3 is built from 15 residues. The CDR3, as DNA: TGCGCCAGCAGCTTGGAGCTAGCTACTTGGAATGAGCAGTTCTTC. Residues: CASSLELATWNEQFF.

The rearrangement uses TRBV30 and TRBJ2-7; D possibly uses TRBD1 or TRBD2 (5 bases each). Germline V gene lookup returns CDR1 GTSNPN and CDR2 SVGIG (reference sequence). This CDR3 is 13 amino acids long. V was trimmed by 0 bases and J by 6 bases, leaving 12 bases between them. This CDR3 reads CAWSVQDSSEQYF. CDR3 nucleotides: TGTGCCTGGAGTGTACAGGACTCTTCCGAGCAGTACTTC. Supplemented by reference TRBV30 and TRBJ2-7, the full variable domain reads SQTIHQWPATLVQPVGSPLSLECTVEGTSNPNLYWYRQAAGRGLQLLFYSVGIGQISSEVPQNLSASRPQDRQFILSSKKLLLSDSGFYLCAWSVQDSSEQYFGPGTRLTVT.